These 20 T cell receptor beta chains were all obtained from the same sample, sequenced in a study of blood T cell repertoires in COVID-19. Only in-frame clones appear in the TCRdb table, and some are missing; sequencing was by immunoSEQ multiplex PCR. The sample contains about 220,000 clones, approximately 90% of which appear only once. The sequenced sample was peripheral blood. The receptors here all came from a woman between 50 and 59 years old with COVID-19, enrolled during active disease.

The chain couples TRBV7-2 to TRBJ2-5, with D perhaps TRBD2 (6 bases). CDR1 and CDR2 from the germline V gene are SGHTA and FQGNSA. Trimming shortened V by 5 bases and J by 0 bases, and 22 bases separated the two germline ends. The CDR3 contains 18 residues. Written as DNA, the CDR3 is TGTGCCAGCAGCGGACTCGGGACGGGGGAAAGAGACCAAGAGACCCAGTACTTC. This codes for CASSGLGTGERDQETQYF.

The chain employs TRBV6-5 and TRBJ2-3; the match to TRBD1 covers 7 bases. The CDR3 totals 14 residues. Germline assignment: CDR1 MNHEY and CDR2 SVGAGI. After removal of 6 bases from V and 3 bases from J, the junction contained 6 bases not matched to a gene. The chain's CDR3 is CASRGTAKTDTQYF. CDR3 DNA sequence: TGTGCCAGCAGAGGGACAGCGAAAACAGATACGCAGTATTTT.

This CDR3 reads CASSPTENTEAFF. CDR3 coding DNA: TGTGCCAGCTCCCCGACAGAGAACACTGAAGCTTTCTTT. The V and J genes are TRBV12-3 or TRBV12-4 and TRBJ1-1, with D maybe TRBD1 (5 bases). Trimming removed 8 bases at V and 1 base at J, with 11 bases between. The CDR3 has 13 amino acids.

V usage is TRBV19 and J usage is TRBJ1-5; D remains unclear. CDR3 length equals 14 residues. Trimming took 3 bases from V and 0 from J, leaving 6 bases between them. Looked up from germline, CDR1 is LNHDA and CDR2 is SQIVND (reference sequence). CDR3: CASSIVSSNQPQHF. The CDR3 DNA reads as TGTGCCAGTAGTATCGTTTCTAGCAATCAGCCCCAGCATTTT.

This chain links TRBV19 with TRBJ2-3; the match to TRBD2 covers 15 bases. The ends lost 5 bases at V and 6 bases at J; junction bases unmatched: 9. CDR3 size: 17 residues. The V gene's germline CDR1 is LNHDA and CDR2 SQIVND (reference sequence). The CDR3 DNA is TGTGCCAGTAGTCCCGGACTAGCGGGGGGGCCGAGGGATACGCAGTATTTT. Residues: CASSPGLAGGPRDTQYF.

The rearrangement uses TRBV5-6 and TRBJ1-2, with D perhaps matching TRBD1 (5 bases). V dropped 5 bases and J dropped 4 bases, with 15 bases sitting between them. The V gene's germline CDR1 is SGHDT and CDR2 YYEEEE. The CDR3 loop spans 14 amino acids. As DNA, the CDR3 is TGTGCCAGCAGAACGGGGGAGGTCATCTATGGCTACACCTTC. Protein sequence: CASRTGEVIYGYTF.

The V gene is TRBV19, the J gene TRBJ1-1; TRBD1 is a possible D gene (6 bases). The CDR3 consists of 14 residues. V was clipped by 5 bases and J by 2 bases, with 12 bases between them. Germline values: CDR1 LNHDA, CDR2 SQIVND (reference sequence). CDR3 DNA: TGTGCCAGTAGTGCAACAGGGTTCAACACTGAAGCTTTCTTT. Protein: CASSATGFNTEAFF.

The chain has TRBV9 and TRBJ1-1, with 7 positions matching TRBD1. CDR1 SGDLS and CDR2 YYNGEE come from the germline V gene. The J segment lost 9 bases and the V segment lost 7 bases, leaving 6 bases of the junction unmatched. CDR3 length: 11 residues. CDR3: CASGGQRKAFF. CDR3 bases: TGTGCCAGCGGGGGACAGCGAAAAGCTTTCTTT.

This chain uses TRBV11-2 with TRBJ2-3; 12 bases are a match to TRBD2. CDR3 size: 15 residues. Germline V CDR1 and CDR2: SGHAT, FQNNGV. The V and J ends lost 2 bases and 5 bases, in that order; junction bases with no gene match: 2. CDR3: CASSLLAGGRDTQYF. The CDR3 nucleotides are TGTGCCAGCAGCTTACTAGCGGGGGGGAGAGATACGCAGTATTTT.

The chain is built from TRBV11-3 and TRBJ1-2; TRBD1 might be the D (5 bases). The CDR3 length is 13 residues. CDR1 is SGHNT and CDR2 is YENEEA in the germline V gene. V was trimmed by 1 base and J by 8 bases, leaving 11 bases between them. The chain's CDR3 is CASSLGGVKGYTF. The CDR3 DNA sequence: TGTGCCAGCAGCTTAGGGGGCGTGAAGGGCTACACCTTC.

The chain recombines TRBV5-8 with TRBJ1-1; no clear D gene. The V end lost 0 bases, the J end lost 0 bases, and 6 bases lay between the germline ends. The CDR3 consists of 14 residues. Germline lookup yields CDR1 SGHTS and CDR2 YDEGEE. CDR3 sequence: CASSLGALNTEAFF. CDR3 DNA: TGTGCCAGCAGCTTGGGGGCACTGAACACTGAAGCTTTCTTT.

The chain recombines TRBV10-3 with TRBJ1-5, with D possibly TRBD1 on 6 matching bases. The CDR3 is 15 amino acids. The ends were cut back, 10 bases at V and 3 bases at J, with 19 bases in the middle. CDR1 and CDR2 (germline): ENHRY, SYGVKD. The CDR3 DNA follows: TGTGCCACCCAAACCGACAGGAAGTCCAATCAGCCCCAGCATTTT. This encodes CATQTDRKSNQPQHF.

V and J are TRBV12-5 and TRBJ1-2, with D unresolved. Germline CDR1 reads LGHNT; CDR2 reads FRNRAP. The V end lost 3 bases, the J end lost 2 bases, and 10 bases lay between the germline ends. CDR3 size: 14 residues. For the CDR3, the DNA is TGTGCTAGTGGTTTTGGGCGGGAAAACTATGGCTACACCTTC. Translation gives CASGFGRENYGYTF.

This chain connects TRBV11-3 to TRBJ1-6, with TRBD1 as a possible D gene (5 bases). The germline V gene encodes CDR1 SGHNT and CDR2 YENEEA. CDR3 length: 13 amino acids. V lost 2 bases and J 14 bases, leaving 13 bases between the germline ends. For the CDR3, the DNA is TGTGCCAGCAGCTTATTGCAGGGTCTAACCCTCCACTTT. Translated, it gives CASSLLQGLTLHF.

For the CDR3, the DNA is TGTGCCAGCAGCTTAGGCGGGACAGAGTACACAGATACGCAGTATTTT. It encodes CASSLGGTEYTDTQYF. This sequence joins TRBV7-8 and TRBJ2-3, with a weak D call TRBD1 (7 bases). Deletions cut 1 base from V and 2 bases from J, with 13 bases between. The CDR3 covers 16 residues. In germline, CDR1 is SGHVS, CDR2 FQNEAQ.

V and J are TRBV27 and TRBJ2-7; 8 bases match TRBD2. The CDR3 is 14 amino acids. The V and J ends lost 3 bases and 0 bases, in that order; junction bases with no gene match: 1. Germline loops: CDR1 MNHEY, CDR2 SMNVEV (reference sequence). In DNA, the CDR3 is TGTGCCAGCAGTTTGCGGGGGGTCTCCTACGAGCAGTACTTC. Translating gives CASSLRGVSYEQYF.

The chain has TRBV4-3 and TRBJ2-7, with D possibly matching TRBD2 (7 bases). CDR1 is LGHNA and CDR2 is YSLEER in the germline V gene. The V and J ends lost 1 base and 5 bases respectively, with 12 bases between them. The length of the CDR3 is 14 residues. CDR3 loop: CASSQATGGHEQYF. The CDR3 DNA sequence: TGCGCCAGCAGCCAAGCGACGGGGGGCCACGAGCAGTACTTC.

The J gene is TRBJ2-7, the V gene TRBV23-1; no definite D call. TRBV23-1 qualifies as an ORF whose function is uncertain. V was pared by 0 bases and J by 0 bases, with 3 bases between. CDR3 length equals 13 residues. CDR3 bases: TGCGCCAGCAGTCAATCTCTCTCCTACGAGCAGTACTTC. Its protein is CASSQSLSYEQYF.

The chain carries TRBV27 and TRBJ1-4; D not resolved. Germline V gene lookup returns CDR1 MNHEY and CDR2 SMNVEV (reference sequence). With 0 bases removed from V and 2 bases from J, the gap between germline ends came to 10 bases. This CDR3 has 16 residues. This chain's CDR3 is CASSLSRGFTNEKLFF. Written as DNA, the CDR3 is TGTGCCAGCAGTTTATCTCGAGGGTTCACTAATGAAAAACTGTTTTTT.

The chain has TRBV7-2 and TRBJ2-3; 15 bases are shared with TRBD2. The CDR3 is 18 amino acids. From germline, CDR1 is SGHTA and CDR2 FQGNSA. The trim removed 5 bases at V and 1 base at J, leaving 7 bases unmatched. DNA for the CDR3: TGTGCCAGCAGCATCGGACTAGCGGGGGGGCCGGGCACAGATACGCAGTATTTT. Protein product: CASSIGLAGGPGTDTQYF.